This passage covers 25 T cell receptor beta chains from one sample sequenced in a study of technical replicates of blood from several donors. Some clones are missing from TCRdb's copy, which holds only in-frame ones; the method was immunoSEQ multiplex PCR. The sample includes fewer than 85,000 clones, 90% seen only once; the top ten take approximately 5%. The sample taken for sequencing was PBMCs. Source of these receptors: a human donor in good health. Some clones in this sample may be carry-over from other donors' samples.

This clone has only one observation. The V call is TRBV2, the J call TRBJ2-7; D ambiguous. The germline V and J ends were trimmed by 4 bases and 2 bases, with 3 bases remaining between them. The V gene's germline CDR1 is SNHLY and CDR2 FYNNEI. The CDR3 loop spans 11 amino acids. The CDR3 reads CASSAAYEQYF. In DNA form, the CDR3 reads TGTGCCAGCAGTGCAGCCTACGAGCAGTACTTC. The entire variable domain, with the rest obtained from reference TRBV2 and TRBJ2-7, is as follows: EPEVTQTPSHQVTQMGQEVILRCVPISNHLYFYWYRQILGQKVEFLVSFYNNEISEKSEIFDDQFSVERPDGSNFTLKIRSTKLEDSAMYFCASSAAYEQYFGPGTRLTVT.

This clone occurred once. The genes are TRBV5-6 and TRBJ2-3; D is unresolved. Per germline, CDR1 SGHDT and CDR2 YYEEEE. V gave up 5 bases and J gave up 0 bases, with 7 bases separating them. The CDR3 runs to 13 residues. CDR3 protein: CASSVSSTDTQYF. CDR3 in DNA: TGTGCCAGCAGTGTGTCTAGCACAGATACGCAGTATTTT.

In its sample, this clone was seen a few times. The chain employs TRBV6-5 and TRBJ1-1; no clear D. The CDR3 is 14 amino acids. Germline V gives CDR1 MNHEY, CDR2 SVGAGI. V was clipped by 2 bases and J by 0 bases, with 7 bases between them. The CDR3 region has the DNA TGTGCCAGCAGTTACGGAGGGATGAACACTGAAGCTTTCTTT. It encodes CASSYGGMNTEAFF.

The gene calls are TRBV5-6 and TRBJ1-5; D possibly corresponds to TRBD1 (6 bases). The CDR3 has 14 residues. With 2 bases removed from V and 10 bases from J, the gap between germline ends came to 16 bases. Germline lookup yields CDR1 SGHDT and CDR2 YYEEEE. For the CDR3, the DNA is TGTGCCAGCAGCTTATGGACAGTCTCCGGTCCCCAGCATTTT. The encoded protein is CASSLWTVSGPQHF.

This clone has just one count. The V and J genes are TRBV5-1 and TRBJ2-3; D unclear. This CDR3 is 15 amino acids long. Trimming shortened V by 0 bases and J by 3 bases, and 11 bases separated the two germline ends. The germline gives CDR1 SGHRS, CDR2 YFSETQ. In DNA form, the CDR3 reads TGCGCCAGCAGCTTGGCCGCTAGGATAACAGATACGCAGTATTTT. Its translation is CASSLAARITDTQYF.

V usage is TRBV4-3 and J usage is TRBJ2-7; D ambiguous. Germline assignment: CDR1 LGHNA and CDR2 YSLEER. This CDR3 spans 14 amino acids. Deletions cut 0 bases from V and 0 bases from J, with 6 bases between. The CDR3 protein is CASSQELSSYEQYF. The CDR3 nucleotides are TGCGCCAGCAGCCAAGAGTTATCCTCCTACGAGCAGTACTTC.

The chain combines TRBV29-1 with TRBJ1-2, with TRBD1 identical over 7 bases. CDR1 SQVTM and CDR2 ANQGSEA come from the germline V gene. With V trimmed by 1 base and J by 7 bases, 9 bases remained unmatched. The CDR3 spans 14 residues. The CDR3 here is CSVEGVDRVGGYTF. The CDR3 nucleotides read TGCAGCGTTGAAGGTGTCGACAGGGTAGGTGGCTACACCTTC.

The J gene is TRBJ2-2, the V gene TRBV2; 9 bases are shared with TRBD2. The V gene end was trimmed by 2 bases and the J gene end by 6 bases; junction bases not matched to a gene: 7. Germline CDR1 and CDR2: SNHLY and FYNNEI. This CDR3 spans 16 amino acids. CDR3 residues: CASSEIGGGASGELFF. CDR3 DNA sequence: TGTGCCAGCAGTGAAATCGGCGGGGGGGCCTCCGGGGAGCTGTTTTTT.

The chain uses TRBV4-2 and TRBJ1-1; perhaps TRBD1 as D (5 bases). Looked up from germline, CDR1 is LGHNA and CDR2 is YNFKEQ. Trimming left V 0 bases short and J 4 bases short, with 12 bases between. This CDR3 has 15 residues. The chain's CDR3 is CASSQDRTGGTEAFF. The CDR3 DNA is TGTGCCAGCAGCCAAGATCGGACCGGGGGCACTGAAGCTTTCTTT.

This chain connects TRBV5-1 to TRBJ2-7; no firm D call. The CDR3 sequence is 12 residues long. CDR1 and CDR2 from the germline V gene are SGHRS and YFSETQ. The ends were cut back, 0 bases at V and 2 bases at J, with 3 bases in the middle. CDR3 in amino acids: CASSLGTYEQYF. The CDR3 DNA reads as TGCGCCAGCAGCTTGGGTACCTACGAGCAGTACTTC. Combining the CDR3 with reference TRBV5-1 and TRBJ2-7 gives the whole variable domain KAGVTQTPRYLIKTRGQQVTLSCSPISGHRSVSWYQQTPGQGLQFLFEYFSETQRNKGNFPGRFSGRQFSNSRSEMNVSTLELGDSALYLCASSLGTYEQYFGPGTRLTVT.

The rearrangement uses TRBV5-1 and TRBJ1-2; 9 bases line up with TRBD1. The germline gives CDR1 SGHRS, CDR2 YFSETQ. The CDR3 runs to 16 residues. V dropped 0 bases and J dropped 4; count of bases not matched to a gene: 7. CDR3: CASSLGSTGGSYGYTF. The DNA for the CDR3 is TGCGCCAGCAGCTTGGGAAGTACAGGGGGCTCCTATGGCTACACCTTC.

The chain joins TRBV9 to TRBJ2-5; possible D gene TRBD2, 6 bases. Germline V gene sequence: CDR1 SGDLS, CDR2 YYNGEE. Deletions cut 0 bases from V and 5 bases from J, with 14 bases between. The CDR3 covers 15 residues. The CDR3 sequence is CASSVGSGVEETQYF. CDR3 in DNA: TGTGCCAGCAGCGTAGGTTCGGGAGTGGAGGAGACCCAGTACTTC.

J is TRBJ1-5 and V is TRBV7-9, with D possibly being TRBD1 (6 bases). This CDR3 is 14 amino acids long. Germline loops: CDR1 SEHNR, CDR2 FQNEAQ (reference sequence). The germline V and J ends were trimmed by 1 base and 2 bases, with 6 bases remaining between them. The CDR3 DNA is TGTGCCAGCAGCTTAGACAGGGGCAATCAGCCCCAGCATTTT. It is translated as CASSLDRGNQPQHF.

This clone was recorded once. The V and J genes are TRBV7-2 and TRBJ2-3; 9 nucleotides match TRBD1. Trimming cost V 3 bases and J 4 bases; bases outside gene matches: 2. Per the germline V gene, CDR1 is SGHTA and CDR2 is FQGNSA. The length of the CDR3 is 14 residues. Written as DNA, the CDR3 is TGTGCCAGCAGCTTGGGACAGGGCGCAGATACGCAGTATTTT. Translation gives CASSLGQGADTQYF.

The chain uses TRBV11-2 and TRBJ1-3; 8 bases line up with TRBD1. V trimming: 4 bases; J trimming: 2 bases; junction bases outside the gene matches: 10. The CDR3 spans 17 residues. Germline V CDR1 and CDR2: SGHAT, FQNNGV. Written as DNA, the CDR3 is TGTGCCAGCAGCTCAGACAGGGGTGTCTCGCCTGGAAACACCATATATTTT. Protein sequence: CASSSDRGVSPGNTIYF.

This clone was observed a handful of times. The V and J genes are TRBV9 and TRBJ1-1; the D is unclear. Between the trimmed V and J ends, which lost 4 bases and 0 bases, there was a span of 10 bases. The CDR3 runs to 14 residues. In germline, CDR1 is SGDLS, CDR2 YYNGEE. The CDR3 reads CASSLSPVNTEAFF. The DNA for the CDR3 is TGTGCCAGCAGCCTTAGCCCGGTGAACACTGAAGCTTTCTTT.

This clone was picked up one time. The V call is TRBV11-2, the J call TRBJ2-5, with 10 bases lining up with TRBD2. Trimming cost V 5 bases and J 4 bases; bases outside gene matches: 10. Looked up from germline, CDR1 is SGHAT and CDR2 is FQNNGV. The CDR3 runs 16 residues. CDR3 region: CASSPGLAGVSETQYF. The CDR3 DNA reads TGTGCCAGCAGCCCTGGTCTAGCGGGAGTCTCAGAGACCCAGTACTTC.

The chain has TRBV6-5 and TRBJ2-1; TRBD2 is a possible D gene (6 bases). Germline assignment: CDR1 MNHEY and CDR2 SVGAGI. Trimming took 2 bases from V and 6 from J, leaving 14 bases between them. The CDR3 has 15 residues. CDR3 sequence: CASSYNPSAPNEQFF. CDR3 coding DNA: TGTGCCAGCAGTTACAACCCTAGCGCACCCAATGAGCAGTTCTTC.

CDR3 protein: CASSPRDRLNTEAFF. The CDR3 DNA follows: TGTGCCAGCAGCCCCCGGGACAGGTTGAACACTGAAGCTTTCTTT. V gene TRBV7-9 combines with J gene TRBJ1-1, with TRBD1 identical over 8 bases. The germline gives CDR1 SEHNR, CDR2 FQNEAQ (reference sequence). This CDR3 is built from 15 residues. J was trimmed by 0 bases and V by 5 bases; bases with no gene match: 5.

The V call is TRBV19, the J call TRBJ2-1; TRBD1 is a possible D gene (6 bases). This CDR3 comprises 16 residues. V was cut by 5 bases and J by 3 bases, with 17 bases left in between. Germline CDR1 and CDR2: LNHDA and SQIVND (reference sequence). The CDR3 loop reads CASSPPRGHRYNEQFF. The CDR3 DNA reads as TGTGCCAGTAGTCCTCCCAGGGGACACCGCTACAATGAGCAGTTCTTC. Drawing the rest from reference TRBV19 and TRBJ2-1, the complete variable domain is DGGITQSPKYLFRKEGQNVTLSCEQNLNHDAMYWYRQDPGQGLRLIYYSQIVNDFQKGDIAEGYSVSREKKESFPLTVTSAQKNPTAFYLCASSPPRGHRYNEQFFGPGTRLTVL.

For the CDR3, the DNA is TGTGCCACGACTCGAAGCGGGCCACAAGAGACCCAGTACTTC. Protein sequence: CATTRSGPQETQYF. This chain connects TRBV2 to TRBJ2-5; D may be TRBD2 (6 bases). This CDR3 has 14 residues. Germline lookup yields CDR1 SNHLY and CDR2 FYNNEI. Trimming cost V 10 bases and J 2 bases, with 17 bases left between them.

This chain links TRBV7-3 with TRBJ2-2; 13 nucleotides agree with TRBD2. J lost 9 bases, V lost 8 bases, and 3 bases had no gene match. This CDR3 spans 13 amino acids. Germline-derived CDR1 and CDR2 are SGHTA and FQGTGA. The CDR3 bases are TGTGCCAGCTTGGGACTAGCGGGGTGGGAGCTGTTTTTT. Amino acids: CASLGLAGWELFF.

The V call is TRBV10-3, the J call TRBJ2-1; D might be TRBD2 (5 bases). V lost 3 bases to trimming and J lost 0 bases, with 15 bases between them. CDR1 and CDR2 (germline): ENHRY, SYGVKD. This CDR3 has 17 amino acids. The CDR3 spells CAISDPLGLTSYNEQFF. The CDR3 DNA reads TGTGCCATCAGTGACCCCCTCGGACTCACCTCCTACAATGAGCAGTTCTTC.

This clone was seen just once. V usage is TRBV5-3 and J usage is TRBJ2-3; 11 bases match TRBD2. TRBV5-3 is an open reading frame whose function is uncertain. V trimming: 0 bases; J trimming: 0 bases; junction bases outside the gene matches: 3. The CDR3 totals 17 residues. The CDR3 protein is CARSLGLAGLSTDTQYF. The CDR3 DNA reads as TGTGCCAGAAGCTTGGGACTAGCGGGGCTTAGCACAGATACGCAGTATTTT.

The chain carries TRBV12-5 and TRBJ1-3, with a weak D call TRBD1 (5 bases). The V and J ends lost 5 bases and 0 bases respectively, with 14 bases between them. The CDR3 has 16 amino acids. The germline gives CDR1 LGHNT, CDR2 FRNRAP. The CDR3 DNA reads as TGTGCTAGTGGTATGACAGTTAACACCTCTGGAAACACCATATATTTT. It yields the protein CASGMTVNTSGNTIYF.